Listed below are T cell receptor beta chains from one sample, sequenced in a study of naive and memory T cell subsets. In TCRdb, the UMI-ligation and nested PCR reads were re-called with MiXCR into one record per CDR3 protein. This table has over 130,000 distinct CDR3 sequences, approximately 20% appearing once. Input material: naive CD8+ T cells from blood. These receptors originate from a human donor in good health. Both conserved end residues are part of each CDR3. A D gene is named only where the DNA matches it firmly. Clone size is given for some rows only: seen once, a few or many times, or a class if the clone is expanded.

>NA|NA|TRBJ1-1|TRBV6-2/TRBV6-3
CASSELAANTEAFF
TGTGCCAGCAGTGAACTGGCGGCGAACACTGAAGCTTTCTTT
>NA|NA|TRBJ1-1|TRBV6-2/TRBV6-3
CASCGPPPEAFF
TGTGCCAGCTGTGGGCCACCCCCTGAAGCTTTCTTT
>NA|few|TRBJ2-3|TRBV28
CASFPSGTDTQYF
TGTGCCAGCTTTCCATCCGGCACAGATACGCAGTATTTT
>NA|few|TRBJ2-2|TRBV7-7
CASSLEPNAGELFF
TGTGCTAGCAGCTTAGAGCCGAACGCCGGGGAGCTGTTTTTT
>TRBD1|many|TRBJ2-3|TRBV28
CASSPDRGRTDTQYF
TGTGCCAGCAGTCCTGACAGGGGGCGAACAGATACGCAGTATTTT
>NA|NA|TRBJ2-1|TRBV29-1
CSVESVGAPHNEQFF
TGCAGCGTTGAAAGTGTCGGGGCCCCCCACAATGAGCAGTTCTTC
>NA|many|TRBJ2-1|TRBV24-1
CATSVSSYNEQFF
TGTGCCACCAGTGTGAGCTCCTACAATGAGCAGTTCTTC
>NA|NA|TRBJ2-7|TRBV28
CASSGTGAAHEQYF
TGTGCCAGCAGCGGGACTGGAGCGGCCCACGAGCAGTACTTC
>TRBD1|NA|TRBJ2-7|TRBV7-9
CASSLTWGGTGNEQYF
TGTGCCAGCAGCTTAACCTGGGGCGGGACAGGGAACGAGCAGTACTTC
>NA|NA|TRBJ1-1|TRBV6-5
CASSYSIIPIRTEAFF
TGTGCCAGCAGTTACTCGATTATCCCGATTCGGACTGAAGCTTTCTTT
>TRBD2|few|TRBJ2-7|TRBV25-1
CASSPGLAGSLKYEQYF
TGTGCCAGCAGTCCGGGACTAGCGGGATCCCTGAAGTACGAGCAGTACTTC
>NA|few|TRBJ1-6|TRBV20-1
CSASSGYSYNSPLHF
TGCAGTGCTAGTTCCGGGTACTCCTATAATTCACCCCTCCACTTT
>NA|few|TRBJ2-6|TRBV10-3
CAISESQPGNSGANVLTF
TGTGCCATCAGTGAGTCTCAGCCTGGGAACTCTGGGGCCAACGTCCTGACTTTC
>TRBD2|few|TRBJ2-2|TRBV28
CASSLPSASGGYTGELFF
TGTGCCAGCAGTTTACCCTCTGCTAGCGGGGGATACACCGGGGAGCTGTTTTTT
>TRBD2|few|TRBJ2-3|TRBV29-1
CSVNGLAGESHPLTDTQYF
TGCAGCGTTAACGGGCTAGCGGGAGAATCCCATCCCCTCACAGATACGCAGTATTTT
>TRBD1|NA|TRBJ1-1|TRBV28
CASTRDRGLTEAFF
TGTGCCAGCACCCGGGACAGGGGGCTGACTGAAGCTTTCTTT
>NA|NA|TRBJ1-1|TRBV12-5
CASGPGPVEAFF
TGTGCTAGTGGCCCGGGGCCGGTTGAAGCTTTCTTT
>NA|few|TRBJ2-7|TRBV27
CASSSDSHYEQYF
TGTGCCAGCAGTTCAGACAGTCACTACGAGCAGTACTTC
>NA|NA|TRBJ2-1|TRBV2
CASSAGSGVDEQFF
TGTGCCAGCAGTGCTGGTAGCGGAGTGGATGAGCAGTTCTTC
>NA|few|TRBJ2-2|TRBV12-3/TRBV12-4
CASSFRGSTGELFF
TGTGCCAGCAGTTTTAGGGGGTCCACCGGGGAGCTGTTTTTT
>NA|few|TRBJ2-7|TRBV27
CASSLRSLGEQYF
TGTGCCAGCAGTTTACGGAGTCTCGGGGAGCAGTACTTC
>NA|few|TRBJ1-2|TRBV9
CASSEGERIANYGYTF
TGTGCCAGCAGCGAGGGGGAGCGGATAGCTAACTATGGCTACACCTTC
>NA|many|TRBJ2-2|TRBV7-8
CASSLFLASSTGELFF
TGTGCCAGCAGCTTATTTCTAGCCTCGAGCACCGGGGAGCTGTTTTTT
>TRBD1|few|TRBJ1-4|TRBV6-1
CASDAGTDRDRNEKLFF
TGTGCCAGCGATGCGGGGACAGATCGGGATAGAAATGAAAAACTGTTTTTT
>NA|few|TRBJ2-7|TRBV28
CASSFGVGEQYF
TGTGCCAGCAGTTTCGGGGTTGGTGAGCAGTACTTC
>NA|NA|TRBJ1-1|TRBV29-1
CSVGGDMNTEAFF
TGCAGCGTTGGGGGGGATATGAACACTGAAGCTTTCTTT
>TRBD1|few|TRBJ1-2|TRBV29-1
CSVSKGTATTNYGYTF
TGCAGCGTTTCAAAAGGGACAGCTACTACTAACTATGGCTACACCTTC
>TRBD1|NA|TRBJ2-3|TRBV12-3/TRBV12-4
CASSLDYPTGDITDTQYF
TGTGCCAGCAGTCTAGATTACCCGACAGGGGATATCACAGATACGCAGTATTTT
>TRBD2|few|TRBJ2-1|TRBV3-1
CASSQPSGSNEQFF
TGTGCCAGCAGCCAACCCAGCGGGAGTAATGAGCAGTTCTTC
>NA|NA|TRBJ1-5|TRBV5-1
CASSFEGGNQPQHF
TGCGCCAGCAGCTTTGAAGGGGGCAATCAGCCCCAGCATTTT
>TRBD1|NA|TRBJ1-5|TRBV28
CASSRDRGRNQPQHF
TGTGCCAGCAGTCGAGACAGGGGACGCAATCAGCCCCAGCATTTT
>NA|few|TRBJ1-1|TRBV28
CASSWGQDTEAFF
TGTGCCAGCAGTTGGGGTCAGGACACTGAAGCTTTCTTT